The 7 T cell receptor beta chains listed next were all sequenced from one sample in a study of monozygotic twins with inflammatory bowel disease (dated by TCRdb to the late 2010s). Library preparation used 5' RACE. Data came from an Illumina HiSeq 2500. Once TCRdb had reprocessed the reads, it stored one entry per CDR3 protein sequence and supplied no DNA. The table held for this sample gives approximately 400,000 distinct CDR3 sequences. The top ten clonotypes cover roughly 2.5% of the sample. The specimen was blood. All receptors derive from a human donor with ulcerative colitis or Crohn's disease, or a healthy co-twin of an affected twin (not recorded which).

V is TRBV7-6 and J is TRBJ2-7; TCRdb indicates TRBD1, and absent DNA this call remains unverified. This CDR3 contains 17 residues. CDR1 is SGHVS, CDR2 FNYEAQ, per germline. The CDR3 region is CASSFATLDGGTYEQYF.

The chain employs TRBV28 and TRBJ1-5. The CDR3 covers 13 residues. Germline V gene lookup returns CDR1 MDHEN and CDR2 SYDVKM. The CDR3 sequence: CATLDWGNQPQHF.

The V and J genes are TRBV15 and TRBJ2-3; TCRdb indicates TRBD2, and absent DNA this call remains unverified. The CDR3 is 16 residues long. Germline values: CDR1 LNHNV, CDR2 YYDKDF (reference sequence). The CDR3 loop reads CATSRVIAGGEDTQYF.

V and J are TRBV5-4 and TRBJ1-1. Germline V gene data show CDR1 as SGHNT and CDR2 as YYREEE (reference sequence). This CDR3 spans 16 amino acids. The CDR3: CASSLVGRTLNTEAFF.

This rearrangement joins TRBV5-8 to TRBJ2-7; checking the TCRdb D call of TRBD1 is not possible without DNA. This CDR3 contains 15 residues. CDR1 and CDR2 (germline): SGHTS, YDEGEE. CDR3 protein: CASSLVGVHSYEQYF.

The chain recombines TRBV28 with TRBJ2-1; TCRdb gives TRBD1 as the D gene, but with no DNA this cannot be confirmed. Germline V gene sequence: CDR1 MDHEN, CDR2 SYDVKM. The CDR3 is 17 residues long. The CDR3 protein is CASSPAGFRGTFNEQFF.

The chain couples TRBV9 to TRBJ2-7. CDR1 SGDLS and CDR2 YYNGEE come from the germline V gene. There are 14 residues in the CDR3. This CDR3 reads CASSPRSGSYEQYF.